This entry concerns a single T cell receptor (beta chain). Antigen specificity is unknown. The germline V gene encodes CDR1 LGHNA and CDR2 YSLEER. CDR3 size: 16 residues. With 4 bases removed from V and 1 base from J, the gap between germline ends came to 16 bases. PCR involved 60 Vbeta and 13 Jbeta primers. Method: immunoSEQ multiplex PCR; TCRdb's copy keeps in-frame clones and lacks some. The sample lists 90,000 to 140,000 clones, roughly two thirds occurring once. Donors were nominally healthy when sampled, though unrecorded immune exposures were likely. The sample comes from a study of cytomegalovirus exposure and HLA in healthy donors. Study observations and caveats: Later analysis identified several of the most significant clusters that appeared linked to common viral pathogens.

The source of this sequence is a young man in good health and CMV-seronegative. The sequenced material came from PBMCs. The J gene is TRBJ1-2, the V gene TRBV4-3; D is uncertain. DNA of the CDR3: TGCGCCAGCAGCCGAGGGCGGGCGACCCTTAACTATGGCTACACCTTC. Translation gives CASSRGRATLNYGYTF.